This is a list of T cell receptor beta chains from one sample in a study of spatial heterogeneity in lung cancer. TCRdb used MiXCR to reprocess the 5' RACE reads, holding one entry per CDR3 protein. In the table there are roughly 14,000 distinct CDR3 sequences, 5% to 7.5% of which are singletons. The specimen comprised PBMCs, sampled at follow-up. These receptors originate from a male donor with early-stage non-small cell lung cancer. Both conserved end residues are part of each CDR3. The D gene is left open where the match is weak. The size entry is marked missing in some rows and otherwise reads once, few, many or a size class.

J | V | size | D | DNA | CDR3
TRBJ1-5 | TRBV28 | many | - | TGTGCCAGCAGTTATTCAGGGGCCTACCAGCCCCAGCATTTT | CASSYSGAYQPQHF
TRBJ1-5 | TRBV24-1 | many | - | TGTGCCACCAGTGACAGCCGGACTCCTAGCAATCAGCCCCAGCATTTT | CATSDSRTPSNQPQHF
TRBJ1-1 | TRBV7-9 | many | - | TGTGCCAGCACCACCCTCGTGGGGTACACTGAAGCTTTCTTT | CASTTLVGYTEAFF
TRBJ2-1 | TRBV6-2/TRBV6-3 | many | TRBD2 | TGTGCCAGCAGTCCACCGACTAGCGGGAGGGGGAATGAGCAGTTCTTC | CASSPPTSGRGNEQFF
TRBJ2-1 | TRBV21-1 | many | - | TGTGCCAGCACCCCACCGGGACTACACAATGAGCAGTTCTTC | CASTPPGLHNEQFF
TRBJ2-3 | TRBV6-5 | many | - | TGTGCCAGCAGGAGGGGGCTAGCGGCAGATACGCAGTATTTT | CASRRGLAADTQYF
TRBJ2-1 | TRBV7-9 | many | TRBD2 | TGTGCCAGCAGCTTAACTGGGCGGGGGTTCCCCTACAATGAGCAGTTCTTC | CASSLTGRGFPYNEQFF
TRBJ2-1 | TRBV7-9 | many | - | TGTGCCAGCAGCCAGTCGTCACAACGCTCCTACAATGAGCAGTTCTTC | CASSQSSQRSYNEQFF
TRBJ2-4 | TRBV6-2/TRBV6-3 | many | - | TGTGCCAGCAGTCGCAGCGAGGGGGTCAAAAACATTCAGTACTTC | CASSRSEGVKNIQYF
TRBJ2-5 | TRBV7-2 | many | TRBD2 | TGTGCCAGCAGCTCAGATTTAGCGGGAGGGAGGCGAGAGACCCAGTACTTC | CASSSDLAGGRRETQYF
TRBJ2-1 | TRBV5-1 | many | TRBD1 | TGCGCCAGCAGCTTGGCTCCGGGACAGAATTACAATGAGCAGTTCTTC | CASSLAPGQNYNEQFF
TRBJ2-1 | TRBV29-1 | many | TRBD2 | TGCAGCGTTGAAGCAAGAGCGGGAGCGGATGAGCAGTTCTTC | CSVEARAGADEQFF
TRBJ2-1 | TRBV7-2 | many | TRBD1 | TGTGCCAGCAGGTCCGGGACAGGGGACAATGAGCAGTTCTTC | CASRSGTGDNEQFF
TRBJ2-3 | TRBV10-3 | many | TRBD2 | TGTGCCATCAGTTATTACAGCGGGAGGAGAAGAAGGGATACGCAGTATTTT | CAISYYSGRRRRDTQYF
TRBJ2-3 | TRBV7-9 | many | - | TGTGCCAGCAGCTTAACTGGGTACACAGATACGCAGTATTTT | CASSLTGYTDTQYF
TRBJ2-7 | TRBV20-1 | many | TRBD1 | TGCAGTGCCGTTGGACAGGTCTCCTACGAGCAGTACTTC | CSAVGQVSYEQYF
TRBJ2-2 | TRBV24-1 | many | TRBD2 | TGTGCCACCAGTGAAGCCCTAGCGGGAGGGACCACCGGGGAGCTGTTTTTT | CATSEALAGGTTGELFF
TRBJ2-1 | TRBV7-8 | many | - | TGTGCCAGCAGCTCCCTGGGGGTTTCAACCTACAATGAGCAGTTCTTC | CASSSLGVSTYNEQFF
TRBJ1-2 | TRBV7-9 | many | - | TGTGCCAGCAGCATCAGGGACGGTCAGAACGGCTACACCTTC | CASSIRDGQNGYTF
TRBJ2-6 | TRBV7-2 | many | TRBD1 | TGTGCCAGCAGTCCAGACAGGGTAGCCAACGTCCTGACTTTC | CASSPDRVANVLTF
TRBJ2-1 | TRBV3-1 | medium-sized | - | TGTGCCAGCAGTCCGACCCGAAGCTCCTACAATGAGCAGTTCTTC | CASSPTRSSYNEQFF
TRBJ2-7 | TRBV9 | many | - | TGTGCCAGCAGCGCTCCGGGCGGGTACGAGCAGTACTTC | CASSAPGGYEQYF
TRBJ2-1 | TRBV7-2 | many | TRBD2 | TGTGCCAGCAGCTACCTAGCGGGAGGCCCGGGTGAGCAGTTCTTC | CASSYLAGGPGEQFF
TRBJ2-3 | TRBV7-2 | medium-sized | - | TGTGCCAGCAGCCCCTACACAGATACGCAGTATTTT | CASSPYTDTQYF
TRBJ2-7 | TRBV18 | few | TRBD2 | TGTGCCAGCTCACCTCAGCGGGAGGCCTACGAGCAGTACTTC | CASSPQREAYEQYF
TRBJ2-3 | TRBV4-1 | medium-sized | - | TGCGCCAGCAGCCAAGGACTCCCAGATACGCAGTATTTT | CASSQGLPDTQYF
TRBJ2-3 | TRBV20-1 | many | - | TGCAGTGCTAGTGCCGATACTAGCACAGATACGCAGTATTTT | CSASADTSTDTQYF
TRBJ1-4 | TRBV15 | many | - | TGTGCCACCAGCAGAGGGAGGGAAAAACTGTTTTTT | CATSRGREKLFF
TRBJ2-3 | TRBV12-3/TRBV12-4 | - | - | TGTGCCAGCAGTTTATGGGGAGCAGATACGCAGTATTTT | CASSLWGADTQYF
TRBJ1-6 | TRBV6-2/TRBV6-3 | many | - | TGTGCCAGCAGTTACTCGACGGGCGTTTACGATTCACCCCTCCACTTT | CASSYSTGVYDSPLHF
TRBJ2-2 | TRBV6-6 | many | TRBD2 | TGTGCCAGCAGTCTGGCGGGAGGTTCGACCGGGGAGCTGTTTTTT | CASSLAGGSTGELFF
TRBJ1-5 | TRBV6-5 | many | - | TGTGCCAGCAGCCGCGGGACATTTAATCAGCCCCAGCATTTT | CASSRGTFNQPQHF
TRBJ1-5 | TRBV24-1 | - | - | TGTGCCACCAGTGATCCTGGAGAGCCCCAGCATTTT | CATSDPGEPQHF
TRBJ2-5 | TRBV9 | once | - | TGTGCCAGCAGCGTAGGGTATGGGAGAGGCGAGACCCAGTACTTC | CASSVGYGRGETQYF
TRBJ2-1 | TRBV10-3 | many | TRBD2 | TGTGCCATCAGTGAGCCTCACCTAGCGGGAGCTGCAACCAATGAGCAGTTCTTC | CAISEPHLAGAATNEQFF
TRBJ2-5 | TRBV28 | medium-sized | - | TGTGCCGCTACTGCACCGGGACAAGAGACCCAGTACTTC | CAATAPGQETQYF
TRBJ2-5 | TRBV30 | many | TRBD1 | TGTGCCTGGAGCCCCGGGACAGGGTGGCAAGAGACCCAGTACTTC | CAWSPGTGWQETQYF
TRBJ2-6 | TRBV20-1 | few | - | TGCAGTGCGGCAAACCCGCTCTCTGGGGCCAACGTCCTGACTTTC | CSAANPLSGANVLTF
TRBJ2-7 | TRBV27 | - | TRBD2 | TGTGCCAGCAGTTTATCGGGCGGGAGGGCCTACGAGCAGTACTTC | CASSLSGGRAYEQYF
TRBJ1-3 | TRBV6-6 | many | - | TGTGCCAGCAGACTAACAGCAATCTCTGGAAACACCATATATTTT | CASRLTAISGNTIYF
TRBJ1-1 | TRBV27 | medium-sized | - | TGTGCCAGCAGTTTTGGCAGGGCCGACACTGAAGCTTTCTTT | CASSFGRADTEAFF
TRBJ1-1 | TRBV5-1 | many | TRBD1 | TGCGCCAGCCGCGAAAGGGACAGGGAGCGTGTCATGAACACTGAAGCTTTCTTT | CASRERDRERVMNTEAFF
TRBJ1-5 | TRBV5-1 | medium-sized | - | TGCGCCAGCAGCTTGGCGGGCAGTGTCGATCAGCCCCAGCATTTT | CASSLAGSVDQPQHF